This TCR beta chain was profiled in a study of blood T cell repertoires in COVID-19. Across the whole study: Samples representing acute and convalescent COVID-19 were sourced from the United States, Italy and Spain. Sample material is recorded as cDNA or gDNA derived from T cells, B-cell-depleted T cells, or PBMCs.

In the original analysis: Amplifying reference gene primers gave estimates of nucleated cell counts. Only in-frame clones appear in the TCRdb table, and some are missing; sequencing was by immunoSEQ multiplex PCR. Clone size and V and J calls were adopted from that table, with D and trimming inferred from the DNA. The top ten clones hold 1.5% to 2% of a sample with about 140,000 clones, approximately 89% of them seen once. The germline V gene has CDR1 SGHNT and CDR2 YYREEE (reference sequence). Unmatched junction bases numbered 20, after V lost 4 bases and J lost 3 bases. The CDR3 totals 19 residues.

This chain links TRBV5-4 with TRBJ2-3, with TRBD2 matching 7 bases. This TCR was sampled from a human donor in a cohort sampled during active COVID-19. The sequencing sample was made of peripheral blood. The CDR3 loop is CASSPISIWQRGRTDTQYF. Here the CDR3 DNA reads TGTGCCAGCAGCCCCATCTCTATCTGGCAGCGGGGAAGAACAGATACGCAGTATTTT.